Following are 30 T cell receptor beta chains from one sample sequenced in a study of neurological immune-mediated disorders. Each CDR3 protein gets one entry after TCRdb re-called the 5' RACE reads with MiXCR. Counted here are under 30,000 distinct CDR3 sequences, 13% occurring once; the ten biggest clones make up roughly 17%. Sequencing input: PBMCs. Every receptor here comes from a woman aged 40 to 49 with HTLV-1-associated myelopathy (HAM/TSP).

This clonotype is categorized as medium-sized. V gene TRBV2 combines with J gene TRBJ1-1; 7 bases align to TRBD1. This CDR3 has 13 residues. J was trimmed by 4 bases and V by 4 bases; bases with no gene match: 3. Per the germline V gene, CDR1 is SNHLY and CDR2 is FYNNEI. This chain's CDR3 is CASSVQGSTEAFF. CDR3 DNA sequence: TGTGCCAGCAGTGTACAGGGGAGCACTGAAGCTTTCTTT.

CDR3 protein: CASSFQVVRTGELFF. The CDR3 DNA sequence: TGCGCCAGCAGCTTCCAGGTGGTGCGTACCGGGGAGCTGTTTTTT. This rearrangement joins TRBV5-1 to TRBJ2-2; D unclear. V was cut by 2 bases and J by 5 bases, with 13 bases left in between. CDR1 is SGHRS and CDR2 is YFSETQ in the germline V gene. The CDR3 has 15 amino acids.

The rearrangement uses TRBV20-1 and TRBJ2-1, with 13 positions matching TRBD2. The germline V gene encodes CDR1 DFQATT and CDR2 SNEGSKA (reference sequence). The CDR3 has 17 residues. V shed 6 bases and J 9 bases; nucleotides not matched to a gene: 17. CDR3 bases: TGCAGTGCAAGGGATACCACTAGCGGGGGGGCTTTTGGTGAGCAGTTCTTC. Translating gives CSARDTTSGGAFGEQFF.

This clonotype was recorded at least ten times. The rearrangement links TRBV20-1 to TRBJ1-2; D unresolved. V was trimmed by 0 bases and J by 8 bases, leaving 16 bases between them. Germline V gives CDR1 DFQATT, CDR2 SNEGSKA (reference sequence). The CDR3 loop spans 14 amino acids. CDR3 sequence (DNA): TGCAGTGCTAGAGACCGAACTCTTTTGGACGGCTACACCTTC. It encodes CSARDRTLLDGYTF.

This clonotype appeared many times. J is TRBJ1-2 and V is TRBV3-1, with D hard to call. Germline values: CDR1 LGHDT, CDR2 YNNKEL (reference sequence). The CDR3 sequence is 14 residues long. V lost 4 bases to trimming and J lost 3 bases, with 12 bases between them. This CDR3 reads CASSRDGAYYGYTF. DNA of the CDR3: TGTGCCAGCAGCCGTGACGGAGCCTACTATGGCTACACCTTC.

There are a few counts of this clonotype. This rearrangement joins TRBV4-2 to TRBJ1-5; D possibly corresponds to TRBD1 (6 bases). This CDR3 comprises 17 residues. From germline, CDR1 is LGHNA and CDR2 YNFKEQ. Between the trimmed V and J ends, which lost 0 bases and 3 bases, there was a span of 15 bases. The CDR3 DNA sequence: TGTGCCAGCAGCCAAGATCTAGCAGGGGCCATCAATCAGCCCCAGCATTTT. Translation gives CASSQDLAGAINQPQHF.

This clonotype was detected ten times or more. The rearrangement uses TRBV20-1 and TRBJ1-6, with D hard to call. Germline V gene data show CDR1 as DFQATT and CDR2 as SNEGSKA (reference sequence). V shed 3 bases and J shed 5 bases, with 8 bases lying between them. This CDR3 has 13 residues. The CDR3 DNA reads as TGCAGTGCTAGTCCCAGCAATAATTCACCCCTCCACTTT. It encodes CSASPSNNSPLHF.

Ten or more counts support this clonotype. The gene calls are TRBV12-3 or TRBV12-4 and TRBJ2-2; D is undetermined. V was clipped by 6 bases and J by 0 bases, with 11 bases between them. This CDR3 contains 15 residues. The CDR3 region is CASSPVDSNTGELFF. Here the CDR3 DNA reads TGTGCCAGCAGCCCGGTCGACTCGAACACCGGGGAGCTGTTTTTT.

This clonotype was recorded at least ten times. This chain links TRBV25-1 with TRBJ2-5; the D gene is possibly TRBD1 (5 bases). This CDR3 comprises 14 residues. V dropped 1 base and J dropped 7 bases, with 13 bases sitting between them. The germline V gene encodes CDR1 MGHDK and CDR2 SYGVNS. The CDR3 region has the DNA TGTGCCAGCAGTGAATCTAGGGGCCACAGGACCCAGTACTTC. Amino acids: CASSESRGHRTQYF.

This clonotype was counted many times. V and J are TRBV20-1 and TRBJ2-7, with 14 bases aligning to TRBD2. CDR1 is DFQATT and CDR2 is SNEGSKA in the germline V gene (reference sequence). J was trimmed by 0 bases and V by 5 bases; bases with no gene match: 6. The CDR3 has 16 residues. CDR3 residues: CSALTSGGDGSYEQYV. Here the CDR3 DNA reads TGCAGTGCTTTGACTAGCGGGGGGGATGGCTCCTACGAGCAGTACGTC.

In its sample, this clonotype was seen a few times. The CDR3 nucleotides are TGTGCCAGTAGTTCCCGTTGGATGGGGGGGAGGATAATTAACAATGAGCAGTTCTTC. Encoded protein: CASSSRWMGGRIINNEQFF. The gene calls are TRBV19 and TRBJ2-1; 7 bases line up with TRBD2. This CDR3 spans 19 amino acids. CDR1 is LNHDA and CDR2 is SQIVND in the germline V gene (reference sequence). Trimming took 5 bases from V and 5 from J; bases not matched to a gene: 21. The whole variable domain, remainder taken from reference TRBV19 and TRBJ2-1, is DGGITQSPKYLFRKEGQNVTLSCEQNLNHDAMYWYRQDPGQGLRLIYYSQIVNDFQKGDIAEGYSVSREKKESFPLTVTSAQKNPTAFYLCASSSRWMGGRIINNEQFFGPGTRLTVL.

This clonotype has a count of ten or more. The chain has TRBV10-3 and TRBJ2-2; possible D gene TRBD2, 6 bases. CDR1 ENHRY and CDR2 SYGVKD come from the germline V gene. The CDR3 loop spans 13 amino acids. V lost 9 bases to trimming and J lost 5 bases, with 13 bases between them. The CDR3 coding sequence is TGTGCCATGACCGGGAGTCCGACCGGGGAGCTGTTTTTT. It is translated as CAMTGSPTGELFF.

In this sample, this clonotype turned up many times. V is TRBV12-3 or TRBV12-4 and J is TRBJ1-6; D not certain. Trimming shortened V by 3 bases and J by 5 bases, and 11 bases separated the two germline ends. CDR3 length: 15 amino acids. As DNA, the CDR3 is TGTGCCAGCAGTTTTGCGGGGTTTAATAATTCACCCCTCCACTTT. Protein sequence: CASSFAGFNNSPLHF.

This clonotype came up many times. J is TRBJ2-7 and V is TRBV12-3 or TRBV12-4; no reliable D call. The CDR3 runs 15 residues. V lost 2 bases, J lost 2 bases, and 13 bases lay in between. The CDR3 loop is CASSLTGQVTYEQYF. DNA for the CDR3: TGTGCCAGCAGTTTAACCGGGCAGGTTACCTACGAGCAGTACTTC.

This clonotype was counted at least ten times. V and J are TRBV5-1 and TRBJ2-5; D may be TRBD2 (7 bases). Trimming removed 4 bases from V and 2 bases from J, with 18 bases in between. The germline V gene has CDR1 SGHRS and CDR2 YFSETQ. This CDR3 is built from 16 residues. CDR3 sequence (DNA): TGCGCCAGCAGCCCCTCCGCCGGGGGGCTTCAAGAGACCCAGTACTTC. Residues: CASSPSAGGLQETQYF.

This clonotype was counted ten times or more. This sequence joins TRBV6-5 and TRBJ1-1, with a weak D call TRBD1 (5 bases). This CDR3 region has 11 residues. CDR1 and CDR2 from the germline V gene are MNHEY and SVGAGI. V was trimmed by 7 bases and J by 8 bases, leaving 11 bases between them. The CDR3 here is CASTSGGEAFF. Written as DNA, the CDR3 is TGTGCCAGCACCTCGGGGGGGGAAGCTTTCTTT.

Ten or more counts support this clonotype. V usage is TRBV2 and J usage is TRBJ1-1; TRBD1 agrees at 7 bases. Germline values: CDR1 SNHLY, CDR2 FYNNEI. The CDR3 is 16 amino acids. V was pared by 7 bases and J by 5 bases, with 16 bases of the junction left unmatched. This chain's CDR3 is CASTTQGGQSSTEAFF. The CDR3, as DNA: TGTGCCAGCACGACCCAAGGGGGACAGTCGAGTACTGAAGCTTTCTTT.

The table lists this clonotype with many counts. V is TRBV20-1 and J is TRBJ2-2; maybe TRBD2 (5 bases). V shed 6 bases and J shed 4 bases, with 15 bases lying between them. This CDR3 is 14 amino acids long. CDR1 and CDR2 from the germline V gene are DFQATT and SNEGSKA (reference sequence). This CDR3 is CSAPRPAGTGELFF. The CDR3 DNA reads as TGCAGTGCCCCGAGACCCGCGGGCACCGGGGAGCTGTTTTTT.

This clonotype was picked up many times. The chain couples TRBV20-1 to TRBJ1-2, with D perhaps matching TRBD1 (6 bases). This CDR3 has 12 residues. Per the germline V gene, CDR1 is DFQATT and CDR2 is SNEGSKA (reference sequence). V lost 5 bases to trimming and J lost 1 base, with 8 bases between them. CDR3 in amino acids: CSARQDNYGYTF. The DNA for the CDR3 is TGCAGTGCTCGACAGGATAACTATGGCTACACCTTC.

In its sample, this clonotype was seen many times. The chain employs TRBV20-1 and TRBJ1-5; no definite D call. Looked up from germline, CDR1 is DFQATT and CDR2 is SNEGSKA (reference sequence). Trimming pared 3 bases from V and 4 bases from J, leaving 10 bases between. CDR3 length: 13 amino acids. In nucleotides, the CDR3 is TGCAGTGCTAGGAGGACCACAAATCAGCCCCAGCATTTT. This gives the protein CSARRTTNQPQHF.

In its sample, this clonotype was seen many times. The chain couples TRBV5-1 to TRBJ2-1; D unclear. This CDR3 spans 15 amino acids. V was cut by 2 bases and J by 5 bases, with 14 bases left in between. Germline CDR1 SGHRS, CDR2 YFSETQ. CDR3 residues: CASSFLQTKNNEQFF. DNA of the CDR3: TGCGCCAGCAGCTTTCTCCAGACCAAAAACAATGAGCAGTTCTTC. Filled out from reference TRBV5-1 and TRBJ2-1, the complete variable domain reads KAGVTQTPRYLIKTRGQQVTLSCSPISGHRSVSWYQQTPGQGLQFLFEYFSETQRNKGNFPGRFSGRQFSNSRSEMNVSTLELGDSALYLCASSFLQTKNNEQFFGPGTRLTVL.

This clonotype was recorded many times. The chain has TRBV5-1 and TRBJ1-6, with D possibly TRBD1 on 5 matching bases. The length of the CDR3 is 17 residues. V gave up 4 bases and J gave up 6 bases, with 20 bases separating them. From germline, CDR1 is SGHRS and CDR2 YFSETQ. The CDR3 bases are TGCGCCAGCAGCACGGGGGGACTGAGGGGAATTAATTCACCCCTCCACTTT. The encoded protein is CASSTGGLRGINSPLHF.

This clonotype was counted at least ten times. CDR3 protein: CSAMTGVSSGYTF. CDR3 in DNA: TGCAGTGCTATGACAGGGGTTTCCAGTGGCTACACCTTC. V gene TRBV20-1 combines with J gene TRBJ1-2, with 8 bases matching TRBD1. The germline gives CDR1 DFQATT, CDR2 SNEGSKA (reference sequence). This CDR3 is built from 13 residues. J lost 7 bases, V lost 4 bases, and 8 bases had no gene match.

Ten or more counts support this clonotype. J is TRBJ2-7 and V is TRBV29-1; D may be TRBD1 (5 bases). Trimming removed 4 bases at V and 5 bases at J, with 12 bases between. Germline V gene sequence: CDR1 SQVTM, CDR2 ANQGSEA. CDR3 size: 12 residues. CDR3: CSVADSFNEQYV. DNA of the CDR3: TGCAGCGTTGCCGACAGTTTTAACGAGCAGTACGTC.

This clonotype was detected ten times or more. The chain carries TRBV20-1 and TRBJ2-3; D might be TRBD1 or TRBD2, each matching 5 bases. V was shortened by 6 bases and J by 3 bases, with 19 bases between the two germline ends. The CDR3 runs 15 residues. Per the germline V gene, CDR1 is DFQATT and CDR2 is SNEGSKA (reference sequence). In DNA, the CDR3 is TGCAGTGCCCATCCGGTTTTGGGGGTGACAGATACGCAGTATTTT. This codes for CSAHPVLGVTDTQYF.

This clonotype has ten or more counts. V usage is TRBV10-3 and J usage is TRBJ1-1, with D maybe TRBD1 (6 bases). The CDR3 has 13 amino acids. From germline, CDR1 is ENHRY and CDR2 SYGVKD. V was cut by 4 bases and J by 4 bases, with 10 bases left in between. The CDR3 DNA reads TGTGCCATCAGTGTGGACAGATTCACTGAAGCTTTCTTT. This encodes CAISVDRFTEAFF.

This clonotype was detected many times. CDR3 residues: CASSSSDGKQETQYF. The CDR3 DNA reads as TGTGCCAGCAGCTCCTCCGACGGAAAACAAGAGACCCAGTACTTC. The chain is built from TRBV25-1 and TRBJ2-5; D is undetermined. CDR3 length: 15 residues. V was shortened by 6 bases and J by 2 bases, with 16 bases between the two germline ends. Germline V CDR1 and CDR2: MGHDK, SYGVNS.

The table lists this clonotype with many counts. This chain links TRBV5-1 with TRBJ2-2; D ambiguous. Germline-derived CDR1 and CDR2 are SGHRS and YFSETQ. V was trimmed by 0 bases and J by 7 bases, leaving 13 bases between them. The CDR3 spans 15 residues. CDR3 amino acids: CASSLELGYDGELFF. DNA of the CDR3: TGCGCCAGCAGCTTGGAGCTAGGGTATGACGGGGAGCTGTTTTTT.

There are a few counts of this clonotype. CDR3 nucleotide sequence: TGTGCCAGCAGCTTGGATGGGGGTCGCTCCTACAATGAGCAGTTCTTC. This gives the protein CASSLDGGRSYNEQFF. The V gene is TRBV5-4, the J gene TRBJ2-1; D tentatively reads TRBD1 or TRBD2 (5 bases each). From germline, CDR1 is SGHNT and CDR2 YYREEE (reference sequence). This CDR3 is built from 16 residues. V was trimmed by 0 bases and J by 0 bases, leaving 10 bases between them.

This clonotype was recorded many times. This rearrangement joins TRBV5-1 to TRBJ2-3; no firm D call. This CDR3 is built from 14 residues. The V gene's germline CDR1 is SGHRS and CDR2 YFSETQ. Trimming pared 0 bases from V and 6 bases from J, leaving 11 bases between. The CDR3 region has the DNA TGCGCCAGCAGCTTGGTGTCCTCCCCTGATACGCAGTATTTT. As protein: CASSLVSSPDTQYF.